The present entry profiles one T cell receptor beta chain with its context. This sample is drawn from a study of blood T cell repertoires in COVID-19. Overall study: The origin of the acute and convalescent COVID-19 samples was the United States, Italy and Spain. T cells, B-cell-depleted T cells, or PBMCs provided the cDNA or gDNA that served as material.

Original processing notes: For nucleated cells, counts were estimated from reference gene primer amplification. TCRdb keeps only in-frame clones here, not all; method: immunoSEQ multiplex PCR. Clone size and the V and J calls come from that table; the DNA yielded D and trimming. Seen here are roughly 80,000 clones, roughly 78% observed once, and the top ten hold 21%. The CDR3 sequence is 14 residues long. Germline V gene data show CDR1 as SGHNT and CDR2 as YYREEE (reference sequence). The V and J ends lost 6 bases and 7 bases, in that order; junction bases with no gene match: 9. The rearrangement uses TRBV5-4 and TRBJ2-1; 8 bases map to TRBD1. The receptor was derived from a human donor in a cohort sampled during active COVID-19. Input material: peripheral blood. CDR3 sequence reads: CASNSRTGRNEQFF. The CDR3, as DNA: TGTGCCAGCAACTCCAGGACAGGGAGGAATGAGCAGTTCTTC.